Listed here are 27 T cell receptor beta chains from one sample, sequenced in a study of beta chain features in type 1 diabetes. Whole-study results and caveats: All four CD4+ subsets from Type 1 diabetes patients carried moderately but significantly shorter TCRB CDR3s.

The antigens for these receptors are not known. The whole isolated RNA underwent reverse transcription, so sequencing captured expressed TCRB transcripts. TCRdb keeps only in-frame clones here, not all; method: immunoSEQ multiplex PCR. This sample has around 300,000 clones; about 15% occur once, and the top ten carry about 0.014%. Input material: naive CD4+ T cells from blood. Source of these receptors: a man aged 18 to 35 with type 1 diabetes.

V and J are TRBV29-1 and TRBJ2-1; D is perhaps TRBD2 (6 bases). V lost 5 bases to trimming and J lost 0 bases, with 11 bases between them. The CDR3 loop spans 14 amino acids. CDR1 SQVTM and CDR2 ANQGSEA come from the germline V gene. CDR3 bases: TGCAGCGTTCAAGGGAGGTACTCCTACAATGAGCAGTTCTTC. It encodes CSVQGRYSYNEQFF.

The table lists this clone with a few counts. The chain is built from TRBV7-9 and TRBJ2-1, with D tentatively TRBD2 (5 bases). The CDR3 runs 17 residues. Per germline, CDR1 SEHNR and CDR2 FQNEAQ (reference sequence). Trimming took off 1 base at V and 8 bases at J, with 21 bases between the two ends. The DNA for the CDR3 is TGTGCCAGCAGCTTAGGGGCGGTAGCGTGGAAGGTCGATGAGCAGTTCTTC. Its translation: CASSLGAVAWKVDEQFF.

The chain joins TRBV5-1 to TRBJ2-1, with no clear D. V was clipped by 3 bases and J by 7 bases, with 14 bases between them. CDR3 length: 14 amino acids. From germline, CDR1 is SGHRS and CDR2 YFSETQ. The DNA of the CDR3 is TGCGCCAGCAGCTGGAGTCCCCAAGAAAATGAGCAGTTCTTC. Amino acid sequence: CASSWSPQENEQFF.

J is TRBJ1-5 and V is TRBV19, with D perhaps matching TRBD1 (5 bases). Germline V gene lookup returns CDR1 LNHDA and CDR2 SQIVND (reference sequence). The CDR3 has 16 residues. Trimming removed 2 bases at V and 2 bases at J, with 13 bases between. The CDR3 DNA reads as TGTGCCAGTAGTATATTTGAGCGGGGGGGCAATCAGCCCCAGCATTTT. Amino acid sequence: CASSIFERGGNQPQHF. The whole variable domain, remainder taken from reference TRBV19 and TRBJ1-5, is DGGITQSPKYLFRKEGQNVTLSCEQNLNHDAMYWYRQDPGQGLRLIYYSQIVNDFQKGDIAEGYSVSREKKESFPLTVTSAQKNPTAFYLCASSIFERGGNQPQHFGDGTRLSIL.

This chain links TRBV7-8 with TRBJ2-1; 8 bases are a match to TRBD2. CDR3 size: 15 residues. J lost 2 bases, V lost 2 bases, and 2 bases had no gene match. Germline CDR1 is SGHVS and CDR2 is FQNEAQ. Written as DNA, the CDR3 is TGTGCCAGCAGCTTACGGGGGGGGGCCTACAATGAGCAGTTCTTC. Encoded protein: CASSLRGGAYNEQFF.

The rearrangement links TRBV6-4 to TRBJ2-2; 8 bases map to TRBD1. CDR3 size: 15 residues. In germline, CDR1 is MRHNA, CDR2 SNTAGT. V shed 5 bases, J shed 1 base, and the junction held 3 bases outside the gene matches. CDR3 DNA: TGTGCCAGCAGTACCGGGACAGGGAACACCGGGGAGCTGTTTTTT. Residues: CASSTGTGNTGELFF.

CDR3 sequence reads: CASSLGTALGEQFF. DNA for the CDR3: TGTGCCAGCAGCCTAGGGACAGCCCTAGGCGAGCAGTTCTTC. The chain links TRBV7-2 to TRBJ2-1; 7 nucleotides line up with TRBD1. The V gene end was trimmed by 5 bases and the J gene end by 10 bases; junction bases not matched to a gene: 11. The CDR3 sequence is 14 residues long. From germline, CDR1 is SGHTA and CDR2 FQGNSA.

The V call is TRBV29-1, the J call TRBJ1-2; the D gene is possibly TRBD1 (5 bases). The germline gives CDR1 SQVTM, CDR2 ANQGSEA. Trimming removed 7 bases from V and 7 bases from J, with 16 bases in between. The CDR3 is 12 residues long. CDR3 sequence reads: CSAGEQGAGYTF. The CDR3, as DNA: TGCAGCGCGGGGGAGCAGGGAGCTGGCTACACCTTC.

The J gene is TRBJ2-7, the V gene TRBV7-9; 8 bases map to TRBD2. Per the germline V gene, CDR1 is SEHNR and CDR2 is FQNEAQ (reference sequence). The V segment lost 5 bases and the J segment 6 bases; nucleotides outside the gene matches: 15. The length of the CDR3 is 16 residues. CDR3: CASSNTRRGAFSEQYF. The DNA for the CDR3 is TGTGCCAGCAGCAATACCAGGCGGGGGGCCTTCTCCGAGCAGTACTTC. The full variable domain, in which reference TRBV7-9 and TRBJ2-7 provide the parts outside the CDR3, is DTGVSQNPRHKITKRGQNVTFRCDPISEHNRLYWYRQTLGQGPEFLTYFQNEAQLEKSRLLSDRFSAERPKGSFSTLEIQRTEQGDSAMYLCASSNTRRGAFSEQYFGPGTRLTVT.

This sequence joins TRBV27 and TRBJ1-2, with 7 nucleotides matching TRBD1. The CDR3 totals 16 residues. V was pared by 1 base and J by 8 bases, with 13 bases of the junction left unmatched. Germline CDR1 is MNHEY and CDR2 is SMNVEV (reference sequence). This CDR3 is CASSLWYRGPGGGYTF. In DNA, the CDR3 is TGTGCCAGCAGTTTATGGTACAGGGGCCCGGGTGGAGGCTACACCTTC.

This clone was counted between two and nine times. The rearrangement joins TRBV7-2 to TRBJ2-1, with 7 bases fitting TRBD1. CDR1 is SGHTA and CDR2 is FQGNSA in the germline V gene. Germline trimming cut 4 bases from V and 4 bases from J; bases unmatched to any gene: 1. The CDR3 extends over 13 amino acids. The CDR3 sequence is CASSSGQYNEQFF. CDR3 DNA: TGTGCCAGCAGCTCGGGACAGTACAATGAGCAGTTCTTC.

The chain carries TRBV5-4 and TRBJ1-2; D is possibly TRBD1 (5 bases). Germline CDR1 SGHNT, CDR2 YYREEE (reference sequence). Trimming removed 5 bases at V and 2 bases at J, with 16 bases between. This CDR3 comprises 15 residues. In DNA, the CDR3 is TGTGCCAGCAGTATACAAATGACAGCGAACTATGGCTACACCTTC. This sequence encodes CASSIQMTANYGYTF.

This chain joins TRBV2 and TRBJ2-2; D is perhaps TRBD1 (6 bases). The germline V gene encodes CDR1 SNHLY and CDR2 FYNNEI. Trimming stripped 4 bases from V and 6 bases from J, with 9 bases between. There are 13 residues in the CDR3. The CDR3 region has the DNA TGTGCCAGCAGTGTGGACAGACCCGGGGAGCTGTTTTTT. Protein: CASSVDRPGELFF.

The V gene is TRBV4-2, the J gene TRBJ2-3; 8 bases agree with TRBD2. Germline lookup yields CDR1 LGHNA and CDR2 YNFKEQ. J was trimmed by 4 bases and V by 2 bases; bases with no gene match: 2. The CDR3 is 14 amino acids. CDR3 nucleotide sequence: TGTGCCAGCAGCCAAACGGGAGGGTCAGATACGCAGTATTTT. Protein product: CASSQTGGSDTQYF.

This chain joins TRBV5-1 and TRBJ2-2; possible D gene TRBD1, 5 bases. The germline gives CDR1 SGHRS, CDR2 YFSETQ. The CDR3 has 14 amino acids. V lost 4 bases and J 4 bases, leaving 11 bases between the germline ends. CDR3 sequence (DNA): TGCGCCAGCAGCCGTCAGGGCGGCACCGGGGAGCTGTTTTTT. Residues: CASSRQGGTGELFF.

The chain carries TRBV19 and TRBJ2-1; 8 bases align to TRBD2. There are 13 residues in the CDR3. V trimming: 1 base; J trimming: 10 bases; junction bases outside the gene matches: 3. Germline V gene lookup returns CDR1 LNHDA and CDR2 SQIVND (reference sequence). The CDR3 sequence is CASSIAGGAEQFF. The CDR3 DNA follows: TGTGCCAGTAGTATAGCGGGAGGGGCCGAGCAGTTCTTC.

This clone occurred a few times. The rearrangement uses TRBV27 and TRBJ2-1, with 8 bases matching TRBD2. This CDR3 contains 13 residues. The J segment lost 7 bases and the V segment lost 5 bases, leaving 4 bases of the junction unmatched. Germline-derived CDR1 and CDR2 are MNHEY and SMNVEV (reference sequence). CDR3: CASSLAGGNEQFF. CDR3 bases: TGTGCCAGCAGTCTGGCGGGAGGTAATGAGCAGTTCTTC.

This clone was found a few times. This chain connects TRBV9 to TRBJ2-7; 7 bases align to TRBD1. Trimming cost V 0 bases and J 3 bases; bases outside gene matches: 6. Germline V lookup: CDR1 SGDLS, CDR2 YYNGEE. The CDR3 consists of 15 residues. For the CDR3, the DNA is TGTGCCAGCAGCGTAGGGGCAGGGGGAGTCTACGAGCAGTACTTC. Translation gives CASSVGAGGVYEQYF.

This clone showed up just a few times. This chain links TRBV7-2 with TRBJ2-1; D is uncertain. This CDR3 has 12 residues. Trimming cost V 8 bases and J 11 bases, with 16 bases left between them. CDR1 and CDR2 from the germline V gene are SGHTA and FQGNSA. As DNA, the CDR3 is TGTGCCAGCGGGTCTGCCCCTAGTCAGCAGTTCTTC. Encoded protein: CASGSAPSQQFF. The whole variable domain, remainder taken from reference TRBV7-2 and TRBJ2-1, is GAGVSQSPSNKVTEKGKDVELRCDPISGHTALYWYRQSLGQGLEFLIYFQGNSAPDKSGLPSDRFSAERTGGSVSTLTIQRTQQEDSAVYLCASGSAPSQQFFGPGTRLTVL.

In its sample, this clone was seen a few times. The J gene is TRBJ1-2, the V gene TRBV28; 10 nucleotides agree with TRBD1. The germline V gene has CDR1 MDHEN and CDR2 SYDVKM. The CDR3 spans 14 residues. With 5 bases clipped from V and 7 bases from J, the junction kept 7 bases outside the gene matches. As DNA, the CDR3 is TGTGCCAGCAGTACGGGACAGGGGTGGTTTGGCTACACCTTC. It is translated as CASSTGQGWFGYTF.

This clone occurred a few times. The chain links TRBV6-5 to TRBJ1-6; no firm D call. The CDR3 has 15 residues. V lost 6 bases to trimming and J lost 0 bases, with 9 bases between them. Germline CDR1 MNHEY, CDR2 SVGAGI. Written as DNA, the CDR3 is TGTGCCAGCAGCCCAAGGAGCTCCTATAATTCACCCCTCCACTTT. As protein: CASSPRSSYNSPLHF.

This chain joins TRBV9 and TRBJ2-1, with D uncertain. This CDR3 region has 14 residues. In germline, CDR1 is SGDLS, CDR2 YYNGEE. V lost 0 bases and J 3 bases, leaving 7 bases between the germline ends. The CDR3 DNA is TGTGCCAGCAGCGTAGGGGCCCTCTACAATGAGCAGTTCTTC. It yields the protein CASSVGALYNEQFF.

This clone was seen a handful of times. In nucleotides, the CDR3 is TGTGCCAGCAGCGGCATAGCGGGGGGCCAAGAGACCCAGTACTTC. Residues: CASSGIAGGQETQYF. This chain joins TRBV2 and TRBJ2-5, with TRBD2 matching over 10 bases. This CDR3 has 15 residues. Looked up from germline, CDR1 is SNHLY and CDR2 is FYNNEI. The junction had 5 bases not matched to a gene; V was cut back by 6 bases and J by 1 base. Supplemented by reference TRBV2 and TRBJ2-5, the full variable domain reads EPEVTQTPSHQVTQMGQEVILRCVPISNHLYFYWYRQILGQKVEFLVSFYNNEISEKSEIFDDQFSVERPDGSNFTLKIRSTKLEDSAMYFCASSGIAGGQETQYFGPGTRLLVL.

The genes are TRBV2 and TRBJ1-1; D is unresolved. V was shortened by 4 bases and J by 1 base, with 10 bases between the two germline ends. The CDR3 runs to 14 residues. Germline loops: CDR1 SNHLY, CDR2 FYNNEI. DNA of the CDR3: TGTGCCAGCAGTGTGAGGCAGAGGAACACTGAAGCTTTCTTT. This encodes CASSVRQRNTEAFF. The whole variable domain, remainder taken from reference TRBV2 and TRBJ1-1, is EPEVTQTPSHQVTQMGQEVILRCVPISNHLYFYWYRQILGQKVEFLVSFYNNEISEKSEIFDDQFSVERPDGSNFTLKIRSTKLEDSAMYFCASSVRQRNTEAFFGQGTRLTVV.

The V call is TRBV5-6, the J call TRBJ1-5; tentative D call: TRBD1 (5 bases). This CDR3 contains 15 residues. Germline V gene lookup returns CDR1 SGHDT and CDR2 YYEEEE. With 0 bases removed from V and 7 bases from J, the gap between germline ends came to 14 bases. The CDR3 sequence: CASSLGLGAIQPQHF. The DNA for the CDR3 is TGTGCCAGCAGCTTGGGTCTAGGGGCGATACAGCCCCAGCATTTT.

This clone was counted a few times. The chain links TRBV29-1 to TRBJ1-2; D perhaps matches TRBD1 (6 bases). The length of the CDR3 is 15 residues. Germline CDR1 is SQVTM and CDR2 is ANQGSEA. Trimming removed 1 base from V and 8 bases from J, with 20 bases in between. CDR3 in amino acids: CSVEGLSRGADGYTF. The CDR3 DNA sequence: TGCAGCGTTGAAGGTTTAAGCAGGGGAGCCGACGGCTACACCTTC.

The chain joins TRBV12-2 to TRBJ2-1; the tabulated D call, TRBD2, remains unverified against the DNA. TRBV12-2 is noted as a pseudogene. This CDR3 contains 17 residues. CDR3 sequence reads: CASRFPKRGACYNEQFF. The CDR3 coding sequence is TGTGCAAGTCGCTTTCCCAAACGGGGGGCATGCTACAATGAGCAGTTCTTC.